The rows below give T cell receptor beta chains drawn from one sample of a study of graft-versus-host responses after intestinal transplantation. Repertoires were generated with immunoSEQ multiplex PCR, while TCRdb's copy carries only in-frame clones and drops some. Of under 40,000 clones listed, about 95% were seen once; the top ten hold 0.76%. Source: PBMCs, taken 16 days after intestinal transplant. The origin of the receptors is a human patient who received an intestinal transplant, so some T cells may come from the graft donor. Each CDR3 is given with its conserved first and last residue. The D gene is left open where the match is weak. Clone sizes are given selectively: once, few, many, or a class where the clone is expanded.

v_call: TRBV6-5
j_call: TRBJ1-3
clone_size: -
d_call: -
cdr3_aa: CASTGGAGNTIYF
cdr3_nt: TGTGCCAGCACGGGGGGAGCTGGAAACACCATATATTTT

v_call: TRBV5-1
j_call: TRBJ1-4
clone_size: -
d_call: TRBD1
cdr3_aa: CASSPGQGNEKLFF
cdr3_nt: TGCGCCAGCAGCCCGGGACAGGGTAATGAAAAACTGTTTTTT

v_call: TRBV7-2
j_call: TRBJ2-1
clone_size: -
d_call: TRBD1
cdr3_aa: CASSLTPSGGDYNEQFF
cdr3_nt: TGTGCCAGCAGCTTAACTCCATCAGGGGGCGACTACAATGAGCAGTTCTTC

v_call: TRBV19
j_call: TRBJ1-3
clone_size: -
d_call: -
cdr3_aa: CASSMDRSSGNTIYF
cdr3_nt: TGTGCCAGTAGTATGGACCGGAGCTCTGGAAACACCATATATTTT

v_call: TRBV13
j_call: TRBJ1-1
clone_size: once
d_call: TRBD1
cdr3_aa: CASSPLGDRGLFGQENTEAFF
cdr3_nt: TGTGCCAGCAGCCCCCTCGGGGACAGGGGGCTCTTCGGCCAAGAGAACACTGAAGCTTTCTTT

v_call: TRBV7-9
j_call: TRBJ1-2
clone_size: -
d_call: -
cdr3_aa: CASSLANRDGYTF
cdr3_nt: TGTGCCAGCAGCTTAGCTAATAGGGATGGCTACACCTTC

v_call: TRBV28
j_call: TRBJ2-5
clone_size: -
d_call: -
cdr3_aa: CASSSIQETQYF
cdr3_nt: TGTGCCAGCAGTTCAATCCAAGAGACCCAGTACTTC

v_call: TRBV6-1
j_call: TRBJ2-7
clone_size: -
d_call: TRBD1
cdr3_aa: CASSETTRQGLYEQYF
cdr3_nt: TGTGCCAGCAGTGAAACCACTAGACAGGGCTTATACGAGCAGTACTTC

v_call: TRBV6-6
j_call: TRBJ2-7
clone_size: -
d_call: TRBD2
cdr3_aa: CASSYSTSGSYEQYF
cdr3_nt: TGTGCCAGCAGTTACTCGACTAGCGGGAGTTACGAGCAGTACTTC

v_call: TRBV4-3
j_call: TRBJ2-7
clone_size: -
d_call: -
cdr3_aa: CASSQHLLRGYEQYF
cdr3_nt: TGCGCCAGCAGCCAACACCTCCTGAGGGGGTACGAGCAGTACTTC

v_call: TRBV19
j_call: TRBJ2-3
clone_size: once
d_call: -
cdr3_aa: CASSIGGGWSTDTQYF
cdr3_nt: TGTGCCAGTAGTATAGGAGGAGGGTGGAGCACAGATACGCAGTATTTT

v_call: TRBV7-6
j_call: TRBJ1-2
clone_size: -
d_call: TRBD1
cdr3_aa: CASSPRTGGDYGYTF
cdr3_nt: TGTGCCAGCAGCCCAAGGACAGGGGGGGACTATGGCTACACCTTC

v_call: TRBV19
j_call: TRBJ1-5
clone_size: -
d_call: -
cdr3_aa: CASTRSYSNQPQHF
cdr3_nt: TGTGCCAGTACCAGGTCCTATAGCAATCAGCCCCAGCATTTT

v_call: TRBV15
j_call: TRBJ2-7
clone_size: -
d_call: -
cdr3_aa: CATSREGYEQYF
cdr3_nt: TGTGCCACCAGCAGAGAGGGGTACGAGCAGTACTTC

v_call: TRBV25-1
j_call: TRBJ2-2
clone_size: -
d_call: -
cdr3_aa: CASSAPRGRVGTGELFF
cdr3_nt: TGTGCCAGCAGTGCCCCAAGGGGGAGGGTTGGCACCGGGGAGCTGTTTTTT

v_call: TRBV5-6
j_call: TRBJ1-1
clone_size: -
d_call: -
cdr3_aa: CASSQSGVPKAFF
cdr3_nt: TGTGCCAGCAGCCAGTCGGGTGTTCCCAAAGCTTTCTTT

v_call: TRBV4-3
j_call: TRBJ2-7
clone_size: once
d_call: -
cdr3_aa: CASSQDRHYEQYF
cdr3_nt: TGCGCCAGCAGCCAAGATAGGCACTACGAGCAGTACTTC